Below are 22 T cell receptor beta chains sequenced from a single sample in a study of shared clonotypes between healthy human individuals. The data were produced by immunoSEQ multiplex PCR, yet TCRdb's version contains in-frame clones alone and is incomplete. The table includes 2,500,000 or so clones, 85% to 95% detected once. The sample was naive CD4+ T cells from PBMCs. Subset: CD45RA+ positively selected. Source of these receptors: a man younger than 35 in good health. Some clones in this sample may be carry-over from other donors' samples.

The chain recombines TRBV2 with TRBJ2-1; 7 bases are shared with TRBD1. The CDR3 contains 14 residues. The V gene end was trimmed by 5 bases and the J gene end by 4 bases; junction bases not matched to a gene: 5. CDR1 and CDR2 from the germline V gene are SNHLY and FYNNEI. The CDR3 reads CASSQDRIYNEQFF. CDR3 nucleotide sequence: TGTGCCAGCAGTCAGGACAGGATTTACAATGAGCAGTTCTTC.

The J gene is TRBJ1-2, the V gene TRBV9, with D perhaps TRBD1 (5 bases). The CDR3 length is 15 residues. Germline assignment: CDR1 SGDLS and CDR2 YYNGEE. V lost 0 bases to trimming and J lost 7 bases, with 16 bases between them. CDR3: CASSVGRGGLGGYTF. The CDR3 bases are TGTGCCAGCAGCGTAGGTAGGGGAGGATTAGGTGGCTACACCTTC.

On this clone: In the same sample, other DNA sequences code for this CDR3. The chain recombines TRBV7-2 with TRBJ2-3; 7 bases match TRBD1. The CDR3 has 15 amino acids. With V trimmed by 0 bases and J by 0 bases, 0 bases remained unmatched. CDR1 SGHTA and CDR2 FQGNSA come from the germline V gene. In DNA form, the CDR3 reads TGTGCCAGCAGCTTAGCAGGGGGCAGCACAGATACGCAGTATTTT. It translates to CASSLAGGSTDTQYF.

The chain joins TRBV7-2 to TRBJ2-5; D gene unclear. The CDR3 contains 16 residues. Germline assignment: CDR1 SGHTA and CDR2 FQGNSA. The V end lost 3 bases, the J end lost 0 bases, and 14 bases lay between the germline ends. In nucleotides, the CDR3 is TGTGCCAGCAGCTTGAGTCGCGGTGGGAACCAAGAGACCCAGTACTTC. It translates to CASSLSRGGNQETQYF.

The rearrangement links TRBV2 to TRBJ1-6; D unclear. The CDR3 runs 12 residues. V lost 8 bases to trimming and J lost 11 bases, with 13 bases between them. The germline gives CDR1 SNHLY, CDR2 FYNNEI. The CDR3 loop reads CASLQDSAPLHF. The CDR3 DNA sequence: TGTGCCAGCCTCCAGGATTCGGCACCCCTCCACTTT.

This clone was recorded once. V and J are TRBV7-6 and TRBJ1-3; D unresolved. The CDR3 length is 14 residues. Germline values: CDR1 SGHVS, CDR2 FNYEAQ. V dropped 5 bases and J dropped 2 bases, with 10 bases sitting between them. CDR3 sequence reads: CASSEPAAGNTIYF. The CDR3 DNA is TGTGCCAGCAGCGAGCCAGCGGCTGGAAACACCATATATTTT.

As regards this clone: The same CDR3 can be traced to other DNA sequences in this sample. The J gene is TRBJ2-3, the V gene TRBV28, with D perhaps given as TRBD1 or TRBD2 (6 bases each). CDR3 length: 14 amino acids. Deletions cut 5 bases from V and 2 bases from J, with 11 bases between. Germline-derived CDR1 and CDR2 are MDHEN and SYDVKM. The DNA of the CDR3 is TGTGCCAGCAGTCCGGGGGCGCCCACAGATACGCAGTATTTT. Amino acids: CASSPGAPTDTQYF. The full variable domain, with the rest looked up from reference TRBV28 and TRBJ2-3, is DVKVTQSSRYLVKRTGEKVFLECVQDMDHENMFWYRQDPGLGLRLIYFSYDVKMKEKGDIPEGYSVSREKKERFSLILESASTNQTSMYLCASSPGAPTDTQYFGPGTRLTVL.

The V and J genes are TRBV15 and TRBJ2-5; tentatively, D is TRBD1 or TRBD2 (5 bases each). In germline, CDR1 is LNHNV, CDR2 YYDKDF (reference sequence). The CDR3 runs 13 residues. The V end was cut by 0 bases, the J end by 4 bases, with 6 bases between. The CDR3 spells CATSRDGTETQYF. CDR3 bases: TGTGCCACCAGCAGAGATGGGACAGAGACCCAGTACTTC.

The chain carries TRBV15 and TRBJ2-1; unclear D gene. Germline CDR1 and CDR2: LNHNV and YYDKDF (reference sequence). The CDR3 totals 12 residues. Trimming stripped 5 bases from V and 6 bases from J, with 8 bases between. CDR3: CATSYATNEQFF. CDR3 nucleotide sequence: TGTGCCACCAGCTATGCTACCAATGAGCAGTTCTTC.

The CDR3 DNA follows: TGTGCCAGCACCGTTGGAGGGTTCGGAAACACTGAAGCTTTCTTT. Translating gives CASTVGGFGNTEAFF. J is TRBJ1-1 and V is TRBV28, with no clear D. CDR1 and CDR2 from the germline V gene are MDHEN and SYDVKM. Trimming stripped 7 bases from V and 2 bases from J, with 17 bases between. The CDR3 length is 15 residues.

Comments on this clone: This specimen includes other DNA sequences encoding the same CDR3. This chain links TRBV5-1 with TRBJ2-3; D tentatively reads TRBD1 or TRBD2 (5 bases each). The CDR3 spans 15 residues. Per the germline V gene, CDR1 is SGHRS and CDR2 is YFSETQ. Trimming removed 4 bases at V and 0 bases at J, with 12 bases between. The CDR3 region is CASSLGTVSTDTQYF. Here the CDR3 DNA reads TGCGCCAGCAGCCTCGGGACCGTAAGCACAGATACGCAGTATTTT.

The genes are TRBV28 and TRBJ1-5; D is perhaps TRBD1 (5 bases). The V end lost 2 bases, the J end lost 8 bases, and 13 bases lay between the germline ends. Germline V gene lookup returns CDR1 MDHEN and CDR2 SYDVKM. CDR3 length: 14 residues. The CDR3 spells CASSLQGTRKPQHF. Here the CDR3 DNA reads TGTGCCAGCAGTTTACAAGGGACCAGAAAGCCCCAGCATTTT.

V is TRBV9 and J is TRBJ2-3; 9 bases fit TRBD2. V trimming: 4 bases; J trimming: 1 base; junction bases outside the gene matches: 10. Germline loops: CDR1 SGDLS, CDR2 YYNGEE. The length of the CDR3 is 17 residues. In DNA, the CDR3 is TGTGCCAGCAGCCCAGGCGTGGCTAGCGGGGGCACAGATACGCAGTATTTT. Translation gives CASSPGVASGGTDTQYF.

The chain uses TRBV5-1 and TRBJ1-4; D remains ambiguous. Trimming stripped 4 bases from V and 1 base from J, with 5 bases between. CDR3 length: 13 amino acids. From germline, CDR1 is SGHRS and CDR2 YFSETQ. For the CDR3, the DNA is TGCGCCAGCAGCGCCGTAACTAATGAAAAACTGTTTTTT. Its protein is CASSAVTNEKLFF. Based on the CDR3 plus reference TRBV5-1 and TRBJ1-4, the full variable domain is KAGVTQTPRYLIKTRGQQVTLSCSPISGHRSVSWYQQTPGQGLQFLFEYFSETQRNKGNFPGRFSGRQFSNSRSEMNVSTLELGDSALYLCASSAVTNEKLFFGSGTQLSVL.

The chain links TRBV28 to TRBJ1-2; D call uncertain. V was pared by 9 bases and J by 8 bases, with 25 bases between. This CDR3 has 15 amino acids. Germline values: CDR1 MDHEN, CDR2 SYDVKM. The CDR3 spells CASSPRAWGFEGYTF. The CDR3 coding sequence is TGTGCCAGTAGCCCCCGGGCCTGGGGATTTGAGGGCTACACCTTC.

This clone was seen just once. The chain links TRBV6-5 to TRBJ2-7; 11 bases map to TRBD2. This CDR3 contains 14 residues. The junction had 4 bases not matched to a gene; V was cut back by 6 bases and J by 3 bases. Germline CDR1 and CDR2: MNHEY and SVGAGI. CDR3 nucleotides: TGTGCCAGCAGCCGGGGACTAGCGGACTACGAGCAGTACTTC. Its translation is CASSRGLADYEQYF.

The V call is TRBV5-1, the J call TRBJ2-2; 11 positions agree with TRBD1. Germline values: CDR1 SGHRS, CDR2 YFSETQ. V shed 3 bases and J 6 bases; nucleotides not matched to a gene: 4. The CDR3 is 15 amino acids. CDR3 loop: CASSWGTGGAGELFF. The CDR3 region has the DNA TGCGCCAGCAGCTGGGGGACAGGGGGAGCCGGGGAGCTGTTTTTT.

The V gene is TRBV5-1, the J gene TRBJ2-7; D is uncertain. The CDR3 extends over 14 amino acids. Trimming left V 1 base short and J 2 bases short, with 10 bases between. Germline V gene lookup returns CDR1 SGHRS and CDR2 YFSETQ. The CDR3 region has the DNA TGCGCCAGCAGCTTGTCCGCTAACCCCTACGAGCAGTACTTC. Translation gives CASSLSANPYEQYF.

V gene TRBV27 combines with J gene TRBJ2-5, with D hard to call. V was shortened by 4 bases and J by 4 bases, with 7 bases between the two germline ends. Germline V lookup: CDR1 MNHEY, CDR2 SMNVEV (reference sequence). The CDR3 has 12 residues. In DNA, the CDR3 is TGTGCCAGCAGTTCCTACCTAGAGACCCAGTACTTC. Encoded protein: CASSSYLETQYF.

The J gene is TRBJ1-2, the V gene TRBV27; 8 nucleotides agree with TRBD1. The V segment lost 5 bases and the J segment 8 bases; nucleotides outside the gene matches: 10. The CDR3 covers 14 residues. Germline lookup yields CDR1 MNHEY and CDR2 SMNVEV (reference sequence). CDR3 nucleotide sequence: TGTGCCAGCAGTCCTGACTCAGGGGGCGTCGGCTACACCTTC. Its protein product is CASSPDSGGVGYTF.

Turning to this clone: Other DNA sequences from this sample encode an identical CDR3 as well. The J gene is TRBJ2-2, the V gene TRBV9; no clear D. The V and J ends lost 0 bases and 0 bases respectively, with 3 bases between them. CDR1 and CDR2 from the germline V gene are SGDLS and YYNGEE. This CDR3 contains 14 residues. CDR3 amino acids: CASSVDANTGELFF. CDR3 sequence (DNA): TGTGCCAGCAGCGTAGACGCGAACACCGGGGAGCTGTTTTTT.

The J gene is TRBJ1-1, the V gene TRBV19, with 11 bases that match TRBD1. The germline V gene has CDR1 LNHDA and CDR2 SQIVND (reference sequence). This CDR3 is built from 16 residues. V lost 3 bases to trimming and J lost 0 bases; unmatched junction nucleotides: 3. The CDR3 region is CASSMDRGQMNTEAFF. CDR3 in DNA: TGTGCCAGTAGTATGGACAGGGGGCAAATGAACACTGAAGCTTTCTTT.